Listed below are T cell receptor beta chains from one sample, sequenced in a study of T cells in Graves' hyperthyroidism and ophthalmopathy. TCRdb reprocessed the multiplex PCR reads with MiXCR, giving one entry per CDR3 protein. Of a few hundred thousand distinct CDR3 sequences listed, roughly 15% were seen once; the top ten hold 30%. Sequences were obtained from blood. The receptors here all came from a woman between 50 and 59 years old with Graves' hyperthyroidism that later progressed to Graves' ophthalmopathy. Both conserved end residues are part of each CDR3. D genes are given only for firm matches. Not all rows give a size; the values are once, few, many and, for expanded clones, a class.

v_call	d_call	clone_size	j_call	cdr3_nt	cdr3_aa
TRBV20-1	.	once	TRBJ2-7	TGCAGTGCTAGGCCCAAGGGGGACTACGAGCAGTACTTC	CSARPKGDYEQYF
TRBV19	TRBD2	.	TRBJ2-7	TGTGCCAGTAGCCTGACTAGCGGGAGGGGATACGAGCAGTACTTC	CASSLTSGRGYEQYF
TRBV7-9	.	many	TRBJ2-4	TGTGCCAGCAGTTACTCGGACCGGGCGAACATTCAGTACTTC	CASSYSDRANIQYF
TRBV20-1	TRBD2	many	TRBJ2-7	TGCAGTGCTTCCAGACTAGCGGGAGGGACCAACGAGCAGTACTTC	CSASRLAGGTNEQYF
TRBV27	TRBD2	many	TRBJ2-7	TGTGCCAGCAGTTTAAGGGCTAGCGGGACCGGGCAGTACTTC	CASSLRASGTGQYF
TRBV12-5	TRBD2	many	TRBJ2-3	TGTGCTAGTGCAGGACTAGCGGGAGATACGCAGTATTTT	CASAGLAGDTQYF
TRBV20-1	.	many	TRBJ2-5	TGCAGTGCTAGGGGGCCCCGGGGCCGGGAAGAGACCCAGTACTTC	CSARGPRGREETQYF
TRBV14	TRBD1	many	TRBJ2-1	TGTGCCAGCAGCCATCTGACAGGGGGTGATGAGCAGTTCTTC	CASSHLTGGDEQFF
TRBV5-6	TRBD1	few	TRBJ2-7	TGTGCCAGCAGCCCCCGGGACAGGAGAGACGAGCAGTACTTC	CASSPRDRRDEQYF
TRBV6-1	.	once	TRBJ1-4	TGTGCCAGCGGGGCTAATAATAATGAAAAACTGTTTTTT	CASGANNNEKLFF
TRBV6-1	TRBD1	.	TRBJ1-5	TGTGCCAGCAGCACGACAGGGCCCGATTCGCCCCAGCATTTT	CASSTTGPDSPQHF
TRBV13	.	few	TRBJ2-1	TGTGCCAGCAGCCCAAGAACCGCGCCCGTTGAGCAGTTCTTC	CASSPRTAPVEQFF
TRBV27	.	.	TRBJ2-7	TGTGCCAGCAGCGACTCGGGACCGTCCCCGTGGGAGCAGTACTTC	CASSDSGPSPWEQYF
TRBV5-6	.	few	TRBJ2-7	TGTGCCAGCAGCTTCCCCCTAGGCAGGGCGCGGTACGAGCAGTACTTC	CASSFPLGRARYEQYF
TRBV18	.	many	TRBJ1-1	TGTGCCAGCTCTTTGGGGTCAGCTGCGGAAGCTTTCTTT	CASSLGSAAEAFF
TRBV20-1	.	.	TRBJ2-4	TGCAGTGCTAGGTTACAGGGAGCCGGGGCCAAAAACATTCAGTACTTC	CSARLQGAGAKNIQYF
TRBV20-1	TRBD2	many	TRBJ2-7	TGCAGTGTCGGGACTAGCGGGTCCTACGAGCAGTACTTC	CSVGTSGSYEQYF
TRBV18	.	many	TRBJ1-1	TGTGCCAGCTCCGTCAGGGAGTACGGCACTGAAGCTTTCTTT	CASSVREYGTEAFF
TRBV18	.	many	TRBJ1-5	TGTGCCAGCTCACCAGATTTCAGTAGCAATCAGCCCCAGCATTTT	CASSPDFSSNQPQHF
TRBV12-3/TRBV12-4	.	many	TRBJ2-3	TGTGCCAGCACATTCAACAGGGTCACAGATACGCAGTATTTT	CASTFNRVTDTQYF
TRBV5-1	.	many	TRBJ1-2	TGCGCCAGCAGCTCGCCACGATACCCAGGGTTGGCCAACTATGGCTACACCTTC	CASSSPRYPGLANYGYTF
TRBV6-1	.	many	TRBJ1-1	TGTGCCAGCAGCGCACAGGGATCGGGGACTGAAGCTTTCTTT	CASSAQGSGTEAFF
TRBV2	.	.	TRBJ1-1	TGTGCCAGCAGGCGGCGGGGGGAAAGTGAAGCTTTCTTT	CASRRRGESEAFF
TRBV3-1	.	many	TRBJ2-3	TGTGCCAGCAGCCAAGGGTCTAGCACAGATACGCAGTATTTT	CASSQGSSTDTQYF
TRBV19	.	few	TRBJ1-5	TGTGCCAGTACCCCCCGGGGAATGCCCGGCAATCAGCCCCAGCATTTT	CASTPRGMPGNQPQHF
TRBV20-1	.	many	TRBJ2-2	TGCAGTGCTAGATCCGGATCGAACACCGGGGAGCTGTTTTTT	CSARSGSNTGELFF
TRBV7-3	TRBD2	many	TRBJ2-1	TGTGCCAGCAGTCCCGGGACTAGCGGGACAAATGAGCAGTTCTTC	CASSPGTSGTNEQFF
TRBV12-3/TRBV12-4	.	many	TRBJ2-1	TGTGCCAGCACACTGATGACGGGACACAATGAGCAGTTCTTC	CASTLMTGHNEQFF
TRBV28	.	many	TRBJ1-1	TGTGCCAGCAGTTTGACCGGGACACCCGCCGGAGCTTTCTTT	CASSLTGTPAGAFF
TRBV28	.	.	TRBJ1-1	TGTGCCAGCAGTTTTAGTTCCGAGAGCTGGAACACTGAAGCTTTCTTT	CASSFSSESWNTEAFF
TRBV3-1	TRBD2	many	TRBJ2-7	TGTGCCAGCAGCCAAGATTGGCGGGAGGGCTACGAGCAGTACTTC	CASSQDWREGYEQYF
TRBV7-3	.	.	TRBJ1-5	TGTGCCAGCAGCCCGCTCGATGGTCAGCCCCAGCATTTT	CASSPLDGQPQHF
TRBV6-1	.	many	TRBJ2-7	TGTGCCAGCAGTGAAGCATTATGGGGCGGCGAGCAGTACTTC	CASSEALWGGEQYF
TRBV20-1	TRBD2	many	TRBJ2-3	TGCAGTGCTCATCCTAGCGGGATCGATACGCAGTATTTT	CSAHPSGIDTQYF
TRBV7-2	.	few	TRBJ1-5	TGTGCCAGCAGCTTAGCAGTCGGCTACACAGATCAGCCCCAGCATTTT	CASSLAVGYTDQPQHF
TRBV2	.	many	TRBJ2-3	TGTGCCAGCAGTGGACTGACGGGATACGCGCAGTATTTT	CASSGLTGYAQYF
TRBV28	.	.	TRBJ2-1	TGTGCCAGCAGGCCGGACGGGTCCTACAATGAGCAGTTCTTC	CASRPDGSYNEQFF
TRBV11-2	.	.	TRBJ2-5	TGTGCCAGCAGCCTGGGAGCGGCGGGGGAGACCCAGTACTTC	CASSLGAAGETQYF
TRBV4-2	.	.	TRBJ1-4	TGTGCCAGCAGGGGGGGCTCTGGGGATGAAAAACTGTTTTTT	CASRGGSGDEKLFF
TRBV20-1	.	few	TRBJ2-3	TGCAGTGCTACACGTCCCAGGAGGGCGGGTCCGGATACGCAGTATTTT	CSATRPRRAGPDTQYF
TRBV30	TRBD1	few	TRBJ1-1	TGTGCCTGGAGTTGGACAGGGGTGGTTCAAACTGAAGCTTTCTTT	CAWSWTGVVQTEAFF
TRBV20-1	.	many	TRBJ1-2	TGCAGTGCTAGAAACGTCGGATCTCGCGGCTACACCTTC	CSARNVGSRGYTF
TRBV20-1	.	many	TRBJ2-7	TGCAGTGCCCTCCCCCCGGTGGGGGTGGGCGAGCAGTACTTC	CSALPPVGVGEQYF
TRBV7-9	.	many	TRBJ1-1	TGTGCCAGCAGCTTGGAGCTTGGACAGCCGAACACTGAAGCTTTCTTT	CASSLELGQPNTEAFF
TRBV20-1	.	.	TRBJ2-7	TGCAGTGCTAGAGAACTGCTGAGCTCCTACGAGCAGTACTTC	CSARELLSSYEQYF
TRBV5-1	.	many	TRBJ2-7	TGCGCCAGCAGCCCGGGGGTTTACGAGCAGTACTTC	CASSPGVYEQYF
TRBV9	.	many	TRBJ1-1	TGTGCCAGCAGCGTAAACATACTAACTGAAGCTTTCTTT	CASSVNILTEAFF
TRBV12-3/TRBV12-4	.	many	TRBJ1-2	TGTGCCAGCCTCGGGGACGTTTATGGCTACACCTTC	CASLGDVYGYTF
TRBV6-6	TRBD1	many	TRBJ2-5	TGTGCCAGCAGTTTTACAGGGGGGAGACAAGAGACCCAGTACTTC	CASSFTGGRQETQYF
TRBV4-1	.	many	TRBJ2-3	TGCGCCAGCAGCCAACCCGAAAGGGGGGCCACAGATACGCAGTATTTT	CASSQPERGATDTQYF